The T cell receptor (beta chain) described here comes from a study of T-cell memory formation after mild COVID-19. Study-wide results and caveats: For contracting clones, CD4+ ones sat mainly in CM and EM, CD8+ in EMRA.

This CDR3 is built from 15 residues. CDR1 is SGHDT and CDR2 is YYEEEE in the germline V gene. Trimming took 4 bases from V and 8 from J, leaving 16 bases between them. TCRdb itself ran the 5' RACE reads through MiXCR, one entry per CDR3 protein. The sample comprises about 210,000 distinct CDR3 sequences, under 12% of which are singletons, and 2.5% to 3.5% rests with the top ten. This clonotype was observed a few times. Its antigen is unknown. The V and J genes are TRBV5-6 and TRBJ1-6, with D perhaps matching TRBD1 (6 bases). Sequenced: PBMCs or a T cell subset sorted from them (not recorded which). This receptor was obtained from a man younger than 35 who had mild COVID-19 (a few samples of this study predate the infection). Cell type and time point are not known. The CDR3 reads CASSGNLRGDSPLHF. CDR3 nucleotides: TGTGCCAGCAGCGGGAATTTAAGGGGGGATTCACCCCTCCACTTT.